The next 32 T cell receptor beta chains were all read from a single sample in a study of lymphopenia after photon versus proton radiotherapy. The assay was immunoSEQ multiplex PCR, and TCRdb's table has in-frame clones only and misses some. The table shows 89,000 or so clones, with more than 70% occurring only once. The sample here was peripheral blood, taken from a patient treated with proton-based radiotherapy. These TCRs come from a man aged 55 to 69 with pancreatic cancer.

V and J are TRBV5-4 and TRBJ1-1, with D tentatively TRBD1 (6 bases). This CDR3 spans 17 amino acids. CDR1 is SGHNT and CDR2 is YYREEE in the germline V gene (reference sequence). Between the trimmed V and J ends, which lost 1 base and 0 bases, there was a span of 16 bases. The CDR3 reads CASSLPFPTGMNTEAFF. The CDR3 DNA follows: TGTGCCAGCAGCTTGCCATTCCCGACAGGAATGAACACTGAAGCTTTCTTT. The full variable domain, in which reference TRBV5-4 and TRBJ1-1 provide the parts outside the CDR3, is ETGVTQSPTHLIKTRGQQVTLRCSSQSGHNTVSWYQQALGQGPQFIFQYYREEENGRGNFPPRFSGLQFPNYSSELNVNALELDDSALYLCASSLPFPTGMNTEAFFGQGTRLTVV.

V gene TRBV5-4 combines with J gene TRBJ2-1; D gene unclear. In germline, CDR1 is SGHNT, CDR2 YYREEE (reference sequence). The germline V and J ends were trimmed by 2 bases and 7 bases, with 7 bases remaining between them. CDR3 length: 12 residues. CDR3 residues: CASSFLVNEQFF. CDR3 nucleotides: TGTGCCAGCAGCTTTCTAGTAAATGAGCAGTTCTTC. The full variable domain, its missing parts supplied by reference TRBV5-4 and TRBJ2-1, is ETGVTQSPTHLIKTRGQQVTLRCSSQSGHNTVSWYQQALGQGPQFIFQYYREEENGRGNFPPRFSGLQFPNYSSELNVNALELDDSALYLCASSFLVNEQFFGPGTRLTVL.

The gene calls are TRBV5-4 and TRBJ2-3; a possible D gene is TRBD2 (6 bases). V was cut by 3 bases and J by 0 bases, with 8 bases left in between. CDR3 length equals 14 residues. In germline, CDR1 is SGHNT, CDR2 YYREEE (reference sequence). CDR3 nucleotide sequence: TGTGCCAGCAGCTGGGGGGACAGCACAGATACGCAGTATTTT. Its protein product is CASSWGDSTDTQYF.

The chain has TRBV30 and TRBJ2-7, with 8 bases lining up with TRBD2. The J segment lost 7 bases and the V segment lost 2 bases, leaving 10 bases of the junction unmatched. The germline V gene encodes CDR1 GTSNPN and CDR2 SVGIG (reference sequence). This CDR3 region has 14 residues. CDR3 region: CAWSYGLAAGEQYF. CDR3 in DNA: TGTGCCTGGAGTTACGGACTAGCCGCCGGGGAGCAGTACTTC.

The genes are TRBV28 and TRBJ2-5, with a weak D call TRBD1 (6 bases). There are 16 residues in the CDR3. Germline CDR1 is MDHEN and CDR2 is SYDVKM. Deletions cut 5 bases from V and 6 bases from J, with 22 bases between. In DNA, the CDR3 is TGTGCCAGCAGTAATAACCGCGCAGGGGCCGGGAAGACCCAGTACTTC. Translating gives CASSNNRAGAGKTQYF.

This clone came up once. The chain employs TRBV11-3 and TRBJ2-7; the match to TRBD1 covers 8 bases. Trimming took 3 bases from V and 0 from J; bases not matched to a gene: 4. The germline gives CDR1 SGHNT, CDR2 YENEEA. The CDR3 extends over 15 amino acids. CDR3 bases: TGTGCCAGCAGCTTTGGCCAGGGGGCCTCCTACGAGCAGTACTTC. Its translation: CASSFGQGASYEQYF.

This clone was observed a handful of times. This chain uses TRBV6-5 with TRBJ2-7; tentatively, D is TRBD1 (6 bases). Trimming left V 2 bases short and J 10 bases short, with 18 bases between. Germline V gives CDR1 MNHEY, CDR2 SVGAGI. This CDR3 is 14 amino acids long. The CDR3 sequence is CASSYDSEGVSQYF. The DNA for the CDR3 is TGTGCCAGCAGTTACGACTCAGAGGGGGTCTCCCAGTACTTC.

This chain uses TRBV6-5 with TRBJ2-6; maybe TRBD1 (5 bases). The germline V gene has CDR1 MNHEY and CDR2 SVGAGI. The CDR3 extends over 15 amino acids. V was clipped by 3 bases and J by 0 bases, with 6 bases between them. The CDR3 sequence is CASSYRGSGANVLTF. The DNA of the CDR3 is TGTGCCAGCAGTTATAGGGGCTCTGGGGCCAACGTCCTGACTTTC.

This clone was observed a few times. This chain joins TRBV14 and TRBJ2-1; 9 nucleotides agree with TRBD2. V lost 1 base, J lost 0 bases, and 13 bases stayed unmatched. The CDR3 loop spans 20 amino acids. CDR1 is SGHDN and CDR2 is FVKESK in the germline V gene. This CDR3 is CASSQAQREATVFSYNEQFF. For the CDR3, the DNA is TGTGCCAGCAGCCAAGCTCAGCGGGAGGCCACAGTTTTCTCCTACAATGAGCAGTTCTTC.

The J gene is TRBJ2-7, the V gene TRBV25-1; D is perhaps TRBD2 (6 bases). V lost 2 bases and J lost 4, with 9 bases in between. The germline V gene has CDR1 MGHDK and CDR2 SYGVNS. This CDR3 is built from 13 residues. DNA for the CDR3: TGTGCCAGCAGTGAAGTGGGGGGTTACGAGCAGTACTTC. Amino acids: CASSEVGGYEQYF.

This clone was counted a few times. CDR3 sequence (DNA): TGCAGTGCTAGTGGTCCCTTCGGCTACACCTTC. Its protein is CSASGPFGYTF. The chain carries TRBV20-1 and TRBJ1-2; the D is unclear. Germline V gene lookup returns CDR1 DFQATT and CDR2 SNEGSKA (reference sequence). The CDR3 extends over 11 amino acids. V dropped 3 bases and J dropped 8 bases, with 10 bases sitting between them.

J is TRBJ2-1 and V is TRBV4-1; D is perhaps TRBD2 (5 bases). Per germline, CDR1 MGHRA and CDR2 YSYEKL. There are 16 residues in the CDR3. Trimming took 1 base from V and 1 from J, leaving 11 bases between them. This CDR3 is CASSQVNLASYNEQFF. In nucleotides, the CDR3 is TGCGCCAGCAGCCAAGTTAACCTAGCATCCTACAATGAGCAGTTCTTC.

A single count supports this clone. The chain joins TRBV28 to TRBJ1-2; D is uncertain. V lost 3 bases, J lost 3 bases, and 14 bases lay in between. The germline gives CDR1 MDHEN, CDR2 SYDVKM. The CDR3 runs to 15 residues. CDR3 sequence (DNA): TGTGCCAGCAGTTTCCCCCAAAGGCTGGACTATGGCTACACCTTC. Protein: CASSFPQRLDYGYTF.

This CDR3 is CASSPGQGGKEQYF. For the CDR3, the DNA is TGTGCCAGCAGCCCGGGACAGGGTGGAAAGGAGCAGTACTTC. The chain uses TRBV5-4 and TRBJ2-7; 9 bases line up with TRBD1. The trim removed 4 bases at V and 7 bases at J, leaving 9 bases unmatched. Germline V gene data show CDR1 as SGHNT and CDR2 as YYREEE (reference sequence). The CDR3 sequence is 14 residues long.

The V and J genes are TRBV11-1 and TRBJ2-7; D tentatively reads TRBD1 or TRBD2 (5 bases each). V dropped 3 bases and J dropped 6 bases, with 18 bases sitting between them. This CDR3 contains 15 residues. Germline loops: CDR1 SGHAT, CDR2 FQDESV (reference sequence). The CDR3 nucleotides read TGTGCCAGCAGCTTGTCGTGGGGGAGCGGCTCCGAGCAGTACTTC. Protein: CASSLSWGSGSEQYF. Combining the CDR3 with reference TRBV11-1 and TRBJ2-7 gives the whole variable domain EAEVAQSPRYKITEKSQAVAFWCDPISGHATLYWYRQILGQGPELLVQFQDESVVDDSQLPKDRFSAERLKGVDSTLKIQPAELGDSAMYLCASSLSWGSGSEQYFGPGTRLTVT.

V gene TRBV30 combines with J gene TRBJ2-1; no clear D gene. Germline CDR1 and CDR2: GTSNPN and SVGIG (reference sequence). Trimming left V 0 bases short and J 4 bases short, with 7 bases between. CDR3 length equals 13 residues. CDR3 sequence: CAWSVQIYNEQFF. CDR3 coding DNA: TGTGCCTGGAGTGTACAGATTTACAATGAGCAGTTCTTC.

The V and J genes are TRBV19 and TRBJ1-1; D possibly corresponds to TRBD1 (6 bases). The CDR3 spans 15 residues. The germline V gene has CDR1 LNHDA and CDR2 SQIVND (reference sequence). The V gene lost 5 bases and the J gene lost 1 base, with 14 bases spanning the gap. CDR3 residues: CASSQQGPANTEAFF. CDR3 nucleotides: TGTGCCAGTAGTCAACAGGGACCTGCGAACACTGAAGCTTTCTTT.

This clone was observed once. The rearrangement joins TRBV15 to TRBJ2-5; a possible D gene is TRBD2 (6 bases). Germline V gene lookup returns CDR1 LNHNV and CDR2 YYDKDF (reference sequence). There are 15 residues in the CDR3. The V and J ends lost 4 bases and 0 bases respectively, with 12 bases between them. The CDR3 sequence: CATSNGRPHQETQYF. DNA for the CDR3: TGTGCCACCAGCAACGGGAGACCCCACCAAGAGACCCAGTACTTC.

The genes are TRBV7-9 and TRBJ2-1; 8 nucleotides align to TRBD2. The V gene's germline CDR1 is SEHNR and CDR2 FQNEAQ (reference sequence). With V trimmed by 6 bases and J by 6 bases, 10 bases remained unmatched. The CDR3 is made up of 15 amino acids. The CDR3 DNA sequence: TGTGCCAGCAGTTACCCCGGGGGGGGTCGCAATGAGCAGTTCTTC. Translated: CASSYPGGGRNEQFF.

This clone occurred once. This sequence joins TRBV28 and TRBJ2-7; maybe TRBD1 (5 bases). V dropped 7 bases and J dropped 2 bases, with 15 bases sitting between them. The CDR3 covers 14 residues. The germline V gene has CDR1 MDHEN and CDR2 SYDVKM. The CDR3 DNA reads TGTGCCAGCACCGAGACAGCCCAGACCTACGAGCAGTACTTC. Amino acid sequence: CASTETAQTYEQYF.

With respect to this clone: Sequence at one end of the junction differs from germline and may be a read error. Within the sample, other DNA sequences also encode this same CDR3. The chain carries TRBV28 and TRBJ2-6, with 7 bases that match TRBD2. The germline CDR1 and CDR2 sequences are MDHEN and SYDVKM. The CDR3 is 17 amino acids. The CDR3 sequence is CASNPAGEGSGANVLTF. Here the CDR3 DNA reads TGTGCCAGCAACCCCGCGGGAGAAGGCTCTGGGGCCAACGTCCTGACCTTC. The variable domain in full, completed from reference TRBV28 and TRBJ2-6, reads DVKVTQSSRYLVKRTGEKVFLECVQDMDHENMFWYRQDPGLGLRLIYFSYDVKMKEKGDIPEGYSVSREKKERFSLILESASTNQTSMYLCASNPAGEGSGANVLTFGAGSRLTVL.

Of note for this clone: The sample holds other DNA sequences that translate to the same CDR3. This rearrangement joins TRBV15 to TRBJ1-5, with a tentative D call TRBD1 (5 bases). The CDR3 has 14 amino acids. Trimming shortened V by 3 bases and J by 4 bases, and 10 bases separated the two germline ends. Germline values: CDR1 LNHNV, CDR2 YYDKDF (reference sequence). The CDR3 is CATSRGQSNQPQHF. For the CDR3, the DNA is TGTGCCACCAGCAGGGGGCAGTCGAATCAGCCCCAGCATTTT.

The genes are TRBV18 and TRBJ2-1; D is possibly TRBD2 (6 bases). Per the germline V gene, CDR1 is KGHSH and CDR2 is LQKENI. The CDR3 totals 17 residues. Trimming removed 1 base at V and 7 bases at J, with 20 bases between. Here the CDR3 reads CASSPQPGARSVNEQFF. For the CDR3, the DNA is TGTGCCAGCTCACCACAACCGGGAGCGAGAAGTGTGAATGAGCAGTTCTTC.

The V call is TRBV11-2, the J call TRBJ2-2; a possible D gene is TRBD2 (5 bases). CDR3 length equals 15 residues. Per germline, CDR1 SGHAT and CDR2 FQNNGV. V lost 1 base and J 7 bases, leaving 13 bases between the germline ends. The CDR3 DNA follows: TGTGCCAGCAGCTTAGCTTCCGGGGTTAGCGGGGAGCTGTTTTTT. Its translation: CASSLASGVSGELFF. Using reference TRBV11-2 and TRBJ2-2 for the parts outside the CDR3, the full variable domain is EAGVAQSPRYKIIEKRQSVAFWCNPISGHATLYWYQQILGQGPKLLIQFQNNGVVDDSQLPKDRFSAERLKGVDSTLKIQPAKLEDSAVYLCASSLASGVSGELFFGEGSRLTVL.

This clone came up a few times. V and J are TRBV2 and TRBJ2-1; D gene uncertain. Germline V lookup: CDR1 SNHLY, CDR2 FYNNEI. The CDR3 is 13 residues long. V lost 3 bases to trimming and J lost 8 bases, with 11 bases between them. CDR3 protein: CASSEPFIDEQFF. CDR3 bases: TGTGCCAGCAGTGAGCCCTTTATCGATGAGCAGTTCTTC.

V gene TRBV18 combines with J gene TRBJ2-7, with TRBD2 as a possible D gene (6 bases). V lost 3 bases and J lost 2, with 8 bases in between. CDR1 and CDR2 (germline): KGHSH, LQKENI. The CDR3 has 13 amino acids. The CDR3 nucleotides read TGTGCCAGCTCACCGGGACTGACCTACGAGCAGTACTTC. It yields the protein CASSPGLTYEQYF.

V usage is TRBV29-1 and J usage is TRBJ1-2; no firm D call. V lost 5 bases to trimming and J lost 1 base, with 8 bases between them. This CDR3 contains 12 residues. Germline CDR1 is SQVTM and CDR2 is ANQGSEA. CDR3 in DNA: TGCAGCGTTCTTACCGATAACTATGGCTACACCTTC. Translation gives CSVLTDNYGYTF.

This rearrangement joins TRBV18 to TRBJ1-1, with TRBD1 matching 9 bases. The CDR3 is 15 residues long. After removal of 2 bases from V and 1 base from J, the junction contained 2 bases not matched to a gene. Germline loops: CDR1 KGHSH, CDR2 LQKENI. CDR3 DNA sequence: TGTGCCAGCTCACCATTGGGACAGGGGAACACTGAAGCTTTCTTT. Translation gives CASSPLGQGNTEAFF.

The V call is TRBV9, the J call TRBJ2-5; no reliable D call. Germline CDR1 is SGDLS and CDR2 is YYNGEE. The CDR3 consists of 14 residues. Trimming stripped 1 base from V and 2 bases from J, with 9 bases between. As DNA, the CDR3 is TGTGCCAGCAGCGTAAGCCAGCAGCAAGAGACCCAGTACTTC. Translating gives CASSVSQQQETQYF.

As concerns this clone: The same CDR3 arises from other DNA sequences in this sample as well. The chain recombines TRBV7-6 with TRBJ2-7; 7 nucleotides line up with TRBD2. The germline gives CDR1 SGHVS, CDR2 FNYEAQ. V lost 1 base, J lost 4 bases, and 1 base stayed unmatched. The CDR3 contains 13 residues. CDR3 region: CASSLGGGYEQYF. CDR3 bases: TGTGCCAGCAGCTTAGGGGGGGGTTACGAGCAGTACTTC.

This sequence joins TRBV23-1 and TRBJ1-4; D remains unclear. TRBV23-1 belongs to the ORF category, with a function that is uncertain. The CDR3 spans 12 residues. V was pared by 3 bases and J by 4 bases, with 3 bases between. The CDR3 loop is CASSQGNEKLFF. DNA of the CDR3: TGCGCCAGCAGTCAGGGTAATGAAAAACTGTTTTTT.

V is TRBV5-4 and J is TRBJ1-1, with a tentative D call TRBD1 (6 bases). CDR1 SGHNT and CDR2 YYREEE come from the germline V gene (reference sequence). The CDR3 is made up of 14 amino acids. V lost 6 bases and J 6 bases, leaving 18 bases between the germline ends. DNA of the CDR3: TGTGCCAGCACCACGGGGGCCCGGTGGGCTGAAGCTTTCTTT. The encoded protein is CASTTGARWAEAFF.